This TCR beta chain was obtained from a study of blood T cell repertoires in COVID-19. Study background: Collection of acute and convalescent COVID-19 samples took place in the United States, Italy and Spain. Sources were T cells, B-cell-depleted T cells, or PBMCs; the material itself was cDNA or gDNA.

The V and J ends lost 6 bases and 4 bases respectively, with 18 bases between them. The germline CDR1 and CDR2 sequences are MNHEY and SVGEGT. The CDR3 is 16 amino acids. Original methodology: Reference gene primer amplification yielded estimated nucleated cell counts. This table comes from immunoSEQ multiplex PCR, and its TCRdb copy is limited to in-frame clones, with some not included. Clone size and V and J calls were adopted from that table, with D and trimming inferred from the DNA. There are 95,000 to 120,000 clones in the sample; 85% occur only once, and 13% lies in the top ten. V gene TRBV6-2 or TRBV6-3 combines with J gene TRBJ2-2, with TRBD1 as a possible D gene (6 bases). The sequenced sample consisted of peripheral blood. The sequence was obtained from a human donor in a cohort sampled during active COVID-19. CDR3 coding DNA: TGTGCCAGCAGCTCCCCTCCCTGGGGGCCCACCGGGGAGCTGTTTTTT. Its translation is CASSSPPWGPTGELFF.